The 13 T cell receptor beta chains below all came from one sample that was sequenced in a study of chemoradiotherapy in HPV16-positive cancers. TCRdb's table, derived via immunoSEQ multiplex PCR, lists solely in-frame clones and lacks some. The sample lists tens of thousands of clones; roughly nine tenths were seen once. The specimen comprised blood, sampled from a patient who underwent chemoradiotherapy. The origin of the receptors is a human donor with HPV-associated anogenital cancer.

V is TRBV19 and J is TRBJ1-2, with 7 bases lining up with TRBD1. The CDR3 covers 14 residues. The V gene's germline CDR1 is LNHDA and CDR2 SQIVND (reference sequence). V lost 5 bases, J lost 4 bases, and 7 bases stayed unmatched. Written as DNA, the CDR3 is TGTGCCAGTAGTGCGCGACAGGGATCCTATGGCTACACCTTC. Encoded protein: CASSARQGSYGYTF.

The V gene is TRBV19, the J gene TRBJ2-7; D may be TRBD2 (6 bases). Germline CDR1 is LNHDA and CDR2 is SQIVND (reference sequence). CDR3 size: 13 residues. Trimming took off 5 bases at V and 4 bases at J, with 12 bases between the two ends. The CDR3 region has the DNA TGTGCCAGTAGTGGGGACTCAGGGTACGAGCAGTACTTC. Protein sequence: CASSGDSGYEQYF.

This clone was picked up one time. This chain links TRBV7-9 with TRBJ1-2; D is ambiguous. Germline CDR1 and CDR2: SEHNR and FQNEAQ (reference sequence). The CDR3 is made up of 14 amino acids. The germline V and J ends were trimmed by 1 base and 1 base, with 7 bases remaining between them. Here the CDR3 DNA reads TGTGCCAGCAGCTTAGGGCTCAGTAACTATGGCTACACCTTC. It is translated as CASSLGLSNYGYTF.

This sequence joins TRBV4-1 and TRBJ2-7, with D maybe TRBD2 (5 bases). Between the trimmed V and J ends, which lost 6 bases and 3 bases, there was a span of 21 bases. The CDR3 extends over 16 amino acids. From germline, CDR1 is MGHRA and CDR2 YSYEKL. The CDR3 coding sequence is TGCGCCAGCAGGCGAGGACCTTTAACGGCGGGCTACGAGCAGTACTTC. It translates to CASRRGPLTAGYEQYF.

The gene calls are TRBV14 and TRBJ2-7; D possibly uses TRBD1 or TRBD2 (5 bases each). The CDR3 length is 12 residues. The germline V and J ends were trimmed by 4 bases and 11 bases, with 15 bases remaining between them. From germline, CDR1 is SGHDN and CDR2 FVKESK. The CDR3 sequence is CASSRLGAGEYF. DNA of the CDR3: TGTGCCAGCAGCCGCTTAGGGGCCGGGGAGTACTTC.

V and J are TRBV5-1 and TRBJ2-2; D remains ambiguous. From germline, CDR1 is SGHRS and CDR2 YFSETQ. Deletions cut 0 bases from V and 6 bases from J, with 9 bases between. The CDR3 sequence is 14 residues long. The CDR3 sequence is CASSLDTNSGELFF. The CDR3 coding sequence is TGCGCCAGCAGCTTGGACACTAACTCCGGGGAGCTGTTTTTT. The full variable domain, completed using reference TRBV5-1 and TRBJ2-2, is KAGVTQTPRYLIKTRGQQVTLSCSPISGHRSVSWYQQTPGQGLQFLFEYFSETQRNKGNFPGRFSGRQFSNSRSEMNVSTLELGDSALYLCASSLDTNSGELFFGEGSRLTVL.

This clone was seen a few times. This sequence joins TRBV29-1 and TRBJ2-1; D might be TRBD2 (5 bases). This CDR3 is 11 amino acids long. CDR1 and CDR2 from the germline V gene are SQVTM and ANQGSEA. The ends were cut back, 7 bases at V and 7 bases at J, with 11 bases in the middle. DNA of the CDR3: TGCAGCGGGGCTCGCGGGAATGAGCAGTTCTTC. Its translation: CSGARGNEQFF.

The chain has TRBV19 and TRBJ2-1, with 11 bases identical to TRBD2. J lost 6 bases, V lost 2 bases, and 3 bases had no gene match. Per the germline V gene, CDR1 is LNHDA and CDR2 is SQIVND (reference sequence). This CDR3 contains 15 residues. CDR3 amino acids: CASSIRLAGSNEQFF. CDR3 DNA: TGTGCCAGTAGTATAAGACTAGCGGGGAGCAATGAGCAGTTCTTC.

This chain links TRBV14 with TRBJ2-7, with TRBD1 as a possible D gene (6 bases). Trimming pared 6 bases from V and 4 bases from J, leaving 19 bases between. This CDR3 has 15 residues. Germline CDR1 is SGHDN and CDR2 is FVKESK. CDR3 DNA: TGTGCCAGCAGTCAACTCAGGGGAGCAGGGTACGAGCAGTACTTC. It yields the protein CASSQLRGAGYEQYF.

This sequence joins TRBV15 and TRBJ1-1; D is ambiguous. V was pared by 0 bases and J by 5 bases, with 13 bases between. CDR3 size: 15 residues. Germline assignment: CDR1 LNHNV and CDR2 YYDKDF (reference sequence). CDR3 nucleotide sequence: TGTGCCACCAGCAGAGATCTGGCGGTCGGGACTGAAGCTTTCTTT. Translation: CATSRDLAVGTEAFF.

The chain has TRBV13 and TRBJ1-1; 7 bases align to TRBD1. With 6 bases clipped from V and 7 bases from J, the junction kept 17 bases outside the gene matches. CDR1 PRHDT and CDR2 FYEKMQ come from the germline V gene (reference sequence). The CDR3 has 16 residues. CDR3 sequence: CASRPSPRGRGLEAFF. The CDR3, as DNA: TGTGCCAGCAGACCATCCCCCCGGGGAAGGGGGCTTGAAGCTTTCTTT.

V and J are TRBV4-1 and TRBJ1-6; the D gene is possibly TRBD1 (5 bases). Germline V gene sequence: CDR1 MGHRA, CDR2 YSYEKL. This CDR3 has 16 residues. The V end was cut by 4 bases, the J end by 5 bases, with 15 bases between. The CDR3 protein is CASSLFEGLDNSPLHF. The CDR3 nucleotides are TGCGCCAGCAGCCTTTTCGAGGGACTTGATAATTCACCCCTCCACTTT.

This chain joins TRBV6-5 and TRBJ1-2; tentatively, D is TRBD1 (5 bases). This CDR3 comprises 10 residues. The germline gives CDR1 MNHEY, CDR2 SVGAGI. The V gene lost 7 bases and the J gene lost 5 bases, with 5 bases spanning the gap. CDR3 in amino acids: CASKGYGYTF. The CDR3 DNA reads TGTGCCAGCAAGGGGTATGGCTACACCTTC.